The next 27 T cell receptor beta chains were all read from a single sample in a study of cytomegalovirus exposure and HLA in healthy donors. PCR was performed using 60 Vbeta and 13 Jbeta primers. Some clones are missing from TCRdb's copy, which holds only in-frame ones; the method was immunoSEQ multiplex PCR. This sample has roughly 160,000 clones, with roughly 85% found just once. Material for sequencing was PBMCs. The receptor set was obtained from a boy younger than 10 in good health and CMV-seronegative.

The chain links TRBV5-1 to TRBJ2-4; 9 bases match TRBD1. After removal of 3 bases from V and 8 bases from J, the junction contained 12 bases not matched to a gene. The CDR3 is made up of 16 amino acids. Germline V gene data show CDR1 as SGHRS and CDR2 as YFSETQ. The CDR3 coding sequence is TGCGCCAGCAGCTGGGGACAGGGTAGTAGTTTGGACATTCAGTACTTC. Protein: CASSWGQGSSLDIQYF.

The V call is TRBV2, the J call TRBJ1-5; 9 bases match TRBD1. The V gene's germline CDR1 is SNHLY and CDR2 FYNNEI. V was clipped by 7 bases and J by 7 bases; unmatched bases: 5. The CDR3 runs to 13 residues. In DNA, the CDR3 is TGTGCCAGCAACGGACAGGGGACACAGCCCCAGCATTTT. Translating gives CASNGQGTQPQHF.

The V call is TRBV9, the J call TRBJ2-7; 7 bases are shared with TRBD1. Germline loops: CDR1 SGDLS, CDR2 YYNGEE. The CDR3 spans 15 residues. V dropped 4 bases and J dropped 2; count of bases not matched to a gene: 9. The DNA for the CDR3 is TGTGCCAGCAGCCCGCGACAGGGTGATGCCTACGAGCAGTACTTC. This sequence encodes CASSPRQGDAYEQYF.

This sequence joins TRBV5-8 and TRBJ1-1; D perhaps matches TRBD1 (6 bases). Trimming left V 5 bases short and J 0 bases short, with 14 bases between. CDR3 length: 15 residues. CDR1 is SGHTS and CDR2 is YDEGEE in the germline V gene. The CDR3 reads CASSSLRGLNTEAFF. CDR3 nucleotides: TGTGCCAGCAGTTCCTTAAGGGGGTTGAACACTGAAGCTTTCTTT.

The chain employs TRBV28 and TRBJ2-7; 7 nucleotides line up with TRBD1. Unmatched junction bases numbered 8, after V lost 6 bases and J lost 3 bases. Germline V gene lookup returns CDR1 MDHEN and CDR2 SYDVKM. The CDR3 has 14 residues. For the CDR3, the DNA is TGTGCCAGCAGCTCCCTGACAGGGCTCTACGAGCAGTACGTC. It specifies CASSSLTGLYEQYV.

This clone has just a few counts. The rearrangement uses TRBV6-5 and TRBJ2-5; D gene unclear. V was clipped by 5 bases and J by 1 base, with 8 bases between them. Germline CDR1 and CDR2: MNHEY and SVGAGI. The CDR3 spans 13 residues. CDR3 DNA: TGTGCCAGCAGTGTAGCAGTCCAAGAGACCCAGTACTTC. Protein: CASSVAVQETQYF.

The chain is built from TRBV29-1 and TRBJ1-5; possible D gene TRBD1, 5 bases. V dropped 4 bases and J dropped 7 bases, with 11 bases sitting between them. CDR1 SQVTM and CDR2 ANQGSEA come from the germline V gene. The CDR3 is 12 residues long. The CDR3 sequence: CSVGQGGQPQHF. The DNA of the CDR3 is TGCAGCGTTGGGCAGGGTGGCCAGCCCCAGCATTTT.

A word on this clone: The sample has other DNA sequences that encode this CDR3 too. The V gene is TRBV28, the J gene TRBJ1-5, with D possibly TRBD1 on 6 matching bases. Germline V gene sequence: CDR1 MDHEN, CDR2 SYDVKM. The V end lost 4 bases, the J end lost 2 bases, and 15 bases lay between the germline ends. This CDR3 is built from 16 residues. The CDR3 DNA reads as TGTGCCAGCAGTTCGAGGGGGGGAGGGGGCAATCAGCCCCAGCATTTT. Protein product: CASSSRGGGGNQPQHF. The whole variable domain, remainder taken from reference TRBV28 and TRBJ1-5, is DVKVTQSSRYLVKRTGEKVFLECVQDMDHENMFWYRQDPGLGLRLIYFSYDVKMKEKGDIPEGYSVSREKKERFSLILESASTNQTSMYLCASSSRGGGGNQPQHFGDGTRLSIL.

The table lists this clone with a few counts. This rearrangement joins TRBV2 to TRBJ1-2; D gene unclear. Germline V CDR1 and CDR2: SNHLY, FYNNEI. This CDR3 is 11 amino acids long. Trimming pared 7 bases from V and 3 bases from J, leaving 6 bases between. The CDR3 coding sequence is TGTGCCAGCAAGCCTGACTATGGCTACACCTTC. The encoded protein is CASKPDYGYTF.

The chain carries TRBV30 and TRBJ1-5; TRBD1 is a possible D gene (5 bases). Trimming pared 0 bases from V and 0 bases from J, leaving 9 bases between. Germline V gene sequence: CDR1 GTSNPN, CDR2 SVGIG (reference sequence). This CDR3 region has 15 residues. This chain's CDR3 is CAWSVGHSSNQPQHF. The CDR3 DNA is TGTGCCTGGAGTGTGGGGCATAGTAGCAATCAGCCCCAGCATTTT.

Only one count was recorded for this clone. The chain combines TRBV5-1 with TRBJ2-3; 8 nucleotides align to TRBD1. CDR1 is SGHRS, CDR2 YFSETQ, per germline. The ends lost 2 bases at V and 6 bases at J; junction bases unmatched: 5. This CDR3 has 14 amino acids. The CDR3 DNA reads TGCGCCAGCAGCTTCGCGGACAGGGTCGATACGCAGTATTTT. Protein: CASSFADRVDTQYF.

The chain links TRBV5-4 to TRBJ2-4, with 16 bases identical to TRBD2. Germline V gene data show CDR1 as SGHNT and CDR2 as YYREEE (reference sequence). V lost 4 bases and J lost 5; bases outside the gene matches: 6. The CDR3 has 17 amino acids. CDR3 bases: TGTGCCAGCAGCCAGCCCGGGACTAGCGGGGGGGAAAACATTCAGTACTTC. Its protein product is CASSQPGTSGGENIQYF. Drawing the rest from reference TRBV5-4 and TRBJ2-4, the complete variable domain is ETGVTQSPTHLIKTRGQQVTLRCSSQSGHNTVSWYQQALGQGPQFIFQYYREEENGRGNFPPRFSGLQFPNYSSELNVNALELDDSALYLCASSQPGTSGGENIQYFGAGTRLSVL.

J is TRBJ2-7 and V is TRBV5-4; TRBD2 agrees at 8 bases. Trimming took 4 bases from V and 3 from J; bases not matched to a gene: 12. The CDR3 sequence is 16 residues long. Per the germline V gene, CDR1 is SGHNT and CDR2 is YYREEE (reference sequence). The CDR3 nucleotides read TGTGCCAGCAGCCCGGAAGGACTAGCTATTGACTACGAGCAGTACTTC. Translated, it gives CASSPEGLAIDYEQYF.

Regarding this clone: The DNA is left out, because the CDR3 cannot be placed on it with certainty; the CDR3 is given as TCRdb lists it. The genes are TRBV2 and TRBJ1-5; TRBD1, the table's D call, was not compared with the DNA. Inclusive of both ends, the CDR3 amounts to 18 amino acids. Germline V gene lookup returns CDR1 SNHLY and CDR2 FYNNEI. Here the CDR3 reads CASSTSGQEPWGNQPQHF.

The chain recombines TRBV6-1 with TRBJ1-1, with a weak D call TRBD1 (5 bases). The CDR3 is made up of 14 amino acids. V gave up 5 bases and J gave up 1 base, with 11 bases separating them. Germline V CDR1 and CDR2: MNHNS, SASEGT. CDR3 amino acids: CASSTARENTEAFF. For the CDR3, the DNA is TGTGCCAGCAGTACCGCCAGGGAGAACACTGAAGCTTTCTTT.

This clone was seen a handful of times. This chain links TRBV6-5 with TRBJ1-1; possible D gene TRBD1, 6 bases. Germline CDR1 reads MNHEY; CDR2 reads SVGAGI. Trimming removed 6 bases at V and 6 bases at J, with 14 bases between. The CDR3 extends over 13 amino acids. As DNA, the CDR3 is TGTGCCAGCAGGCTACAGGGAGTTGCTGAAGCTTTCTTT. Translation: CASRLQGVAEAFF.

CDR3 sequence reads: CASSERVERPYNEQFF. Written as DNA, the CDR3 is TGTGCCAGCAGTGAAAGAGTAGAGCGCCCCTACAATGAGCAGTTCTTC. The J gene is TRBJ2-1, the V gene TRBV6-1; D gene unclear. CDR3 size: 16 residues. V lost 2 bases and J 2 bases, leaving 13 bases between the germline ends. The germline CDR1 and CDR2 sequences are MNHNS and SASEGT.

The gene calls are TRBV2 and TRBJ1-5, with 8 bases that match TRBD1. With 4 bases clipped from V and 7 bases from J, the junction kept 6 bases outside the gene matches. The CDR3 spans 14 residues. CDR1 is SNHLY and CDR2 is FYNNEI in the germline V gene. CDR3 residues: CASSGTGRRQPQHF. For the CDR3, the DNA is TGTGCCAGCAGTGGGACAGGGAGGAGGCAGCCCCAGCATTTT.

The chain is built from TRBV13 and TRBJ1-3; the D gene is possibly TRBD1 (6 bases). V gave up 4 bases and J gave up 0 bases, with 10 bases separating them. Germline V gene sequence: CDR1 PRHDT, CDR2 FYEKMQ (reference sequence). The CDR3 sequence is 15 residues long. The CDR3, as DNA: TGTGCCAGCAGCTATGGACAGCTCTCTGGAAACACCATATATTTT. This gives the protein CASSYGQLSGNTIYF.

This clone was observed a handful of times. The J gene is TRBJ1-1, the V gene TRBV5-5; 8 bases line up with TRBD1. The CDR3 length is 14 residues. Germline values: CDR1 SGHKS, CDR2 YYEKEE (reference sequence). V lost 4 bases, J lost 5 bases, and 7 bases stayed unmatched. This CDR3 is CASSPGQVRTEAFF. Written as DNA, the CDR3 is TGTGCCAGCAGCCCGGGACAGGTGAGGACTGAAGCTTTCTTT.

The genes are TRBV2 and TRBJ1-1; perhaps TRBD1 as D (6 bases). The CDR3 has 15 amino acids. V lost 6 bases to trimming and J lost 0 bases, with 14 bases between them. The germline gives CDR1 SNHLY, CDR2 FYNNEI. CDR3 in amino acids: CASSEATGMNTEAFF. CDR3 DNA sequence: TGTGCCAGCAGCGAGGCTACAGGGATGAACACTGAAGCTTTCTTT.

The genes are TRBV6-1 and TRBJ1-5; tentatively, D is TRBD1 (5 bases). The V gene's germline CDR1 is MNHNS and CDR2 SASEGT. Trimming pared 4 bases from V and 3 bases from J, leaving 10 bases between. The CDR3 runs 14 residues. The CDR3: CASSASQANQPQHF. The CDR3 DNA is TGTGCCAGCAGTGCATCACAGGCCAATCAGCCCCAGCATTTT.

This chain joins TRBV27 and TRBJ2-5; the D gene is possibly TRBD2 (5 bases). Germline V gives CDR1 MNHEY, CDR2 SMNVEV (reference sequence). CDR3 length: 13 residues. V dropped 4 bases and J dropped 1 base, with 7 bases sitting between them. The CDR3 region is CASSWRAQETQYF. DNA for the CDR3: TGTGCCAGCAGTTGGCGGGCCCAAGAGACCCAGTACTTC.

V usage is TRBV2 and J usage is TRBJ2-3, with 10 bases identical to TRBD2. This CDR3 has 14 amino acids. Looked up from germline, CDR1 is SNHLY and CDR2 is FYNNEI. The ends lost 8 bases at V and 7 bases at J; junction bases unmatched: 9. Written as DNA, the CDR3 is TGTGCCAGCCTACTAGCGGGGAATGTAAATACGCAGTATTTT. Protein product: CASLLAGNVNTQYF. Drawing the rest from reference TRBV2 and TRBJ2-3, the complete variable domain is EPEVTQTPSHQVTQMGQEVILRCVPISNHLYFYWYRQILGQKVEFLVSFYNNEISEKSEIFDDQFSVERPDGSNFTLKIRSTKLEDSAMYFCASLLAGNVNTQYFGPGTRLTVL.

The chain has TRBV6-4 and TRBJ1-1; 9 positions agree with TRBD1. Germline V gives CDR1 MRHNA, CDR2 SNTAGT. The V segment lost 4 bases and the J segment 1 base; nucleotides outside the gene matches: 1. The CDR3 has 14 amino acids. The CDR3 DNA is TGTGCCAGCAGTGGACAGGGGGAGAACACTGAAGCTTTCTTT. As protein: CASSGQGENTEAFF.

The chain links TRBV9 to TRBJ1-3; a possible D gene is TRBD1 (6 bases). This CDR3 is built from 15 residues. With 3 bases removed from V and 6 bases from J, the gap between germline ends came to 16 bases. CDR1 is SGDLS, CDR2 YYNGEE, per germline. CDR3 bases: TGTGCCAGCAGCGCCCAATCAGCAGGGGAAAACACCATATATTTT. It is translated as CASSAQSAGENTIYF.

The chain combines TRBV6-1 with TRBJ2-1; 9 bases align to TRBD2. Germline V gives CDR1 MNHNS, CDR2 SASEGT. The CDR3 sequence is 15 residues long. V shed 2 bases and J 8 bases; nucleotides not matched to a gene: 7. The CDR3 DNA is TGTGCCAGCAGTGAACTCGCGGGAGGGCTTGATGAGCAGTTCTTC. Its translation: CASSELAGGLDEQFF.